The text below deals with one T cell receptor (beta chain). Its antigen is not identified. This sample was included in a study of T cell repertoires in cytomegalovirus infection. Study at large: Researchers turned to recently identified HLA-C-restricted CMV epitopes as well as well-studied HLA-B-restricted ones. It was the public TCR beta signatures that indicated both CMV infection and matching HLA type.

MiXCR, run by TCRdb on the reads, gives a single entry per CDR3 protein. This table holds some 100,000 distinct CDR3 sequences, about 30% found once. Study conclusions and caveats: Dominating the ex vivo response were HLA-C-restricted CMV-specific TCR beta clonotypes. Summed frequency of shared TCR beta families picked out CMV carriers who also had the relevant HLA.

The TCR sequence derives from a human donor in good health (CMV status not recorded). Some clones in this sample may be carry-over from other donors' samples. This sample comprised CD8+ T cells from cultured PBMCs, obtained from culture after CMV antigen stimulation.

CDR3 loop: CVPGTINTDTQYF. The CDR3 region has the DNA TGTGTCCCCGGGACTATAAACACAGATACGCAGTATTTT. The chain uses TRBV7-9 and TRBJ2-3; TRBD2 matches at 7 bases. Germline V gives CDR1 SEHNR, CDR2 FQNEAQ (reference sequence). This CDR3 region has 13 residues.